This TCR beta chain was identified during a study of long-term antiretroviral therapy in people with HIV (dated by TCRdb to between 2021 and 2022). Background on the whole study: Collection of the earliest samples took place about a decade ahead of the 2015 WHO recommendation for immediate ART, at a time when ART was typically delayed until CD4 counts fell. A total of some 200 cryopreserved PBMC samples came from 30 or so adults with confirmed HIV infection and were collected serially over a mean of about six years (range 1-12). About 35% of the 30 participants with HIV were female. This retrospective serial study examined whether starting ART and sustained HIV suppression were associated with changes in the composition and diversity of the TRB repertoire in peripheral blood. Test extractions of a monoclonal T-cell line alongside 30 or so polyclonal samples showed no cross-contamination during QIAcube processing. Broad study findings and their caveats: Because PBMC availability was limited, only the TCR beta chain was sequenced, with no alpha chain pairing. Because pre-ART samples had limited cell numbers, profiling was done on unsorted PBMC rather than on sorted CD4+ and CD8+ T cells. The samples span the years 2004 to 2017, and the ART regimens used may be less effective than current regimens. Starting ART was linked to a significant rise in TRB diversity, yet even with long-term ART the diversity remained significantly lower than in transplant donor controls. Compared with controls, HIV repertoires had narrower CDR3 length ranges, and the network structure pointed to an antigen-experienced repertoire that shifted only slightly toward naive after ART. At every time point, the repertoire was dominated by expanded TRB clones first identified before ART initiation, although this dominance fluctuated and, in many PLHIV, declined after ART. Inferences about post-ART repertoire changes were limited because no data were available on ART adherence, viral resistance or therapy changes.

The immunoSEQ hsTCRB v3.0 assay was used at survey level resolution to sequence the TRB variable region. A depth of roughly 35,000-50,000 T-cell genomes per sample was targeted for TRB sequencing. Pooled TRB libraries were sequenced on an Illumina MiSeq with a v3 150-cycle kit. The published analysis was carried out like this. Repertoire analysis was run in R within a reproducible Nextflow workflow that covered QC, data transformation and analysis. Custom analyses were implemented in LymphoSeq2, an R package for AIRR-Seq data exploration. Several samples that yielded fewer than 5000 total TRB sequences were excluded, so that approximately 170 HIV repertoires were analyzed. Among the 180 to 200 retained HIV repertoires, some 60 were collected before ART initiation and approximately 130 were collected after ART initiation. Each repertoire was downsampled to 5000 TRB nucleotide sequences, and summary statistics were averaged across 100 downsampling iterations. Only TRB sequences with CDR3 regions of at least seven amino acids were retained for analysis. Diversity was assessed using a clonality score derived from Shannon entropy and using the Gini coefficient. Repertoire networks linked the top 5000 CDR3 amino acid sequences whenever two sequences differed by an edit distance of one. For TRB CDR3 amino acid sequences, antigen specificity groups and MHC restriction were predicted with GLIPH2. CDR3 amino acid sequences were matched against VDJdb and McPAS-TCR to flag known CMV, EBV, HIV or tissue antigen associations. Pre-ART, post-ART and control groups were compared with Wilcoxon signed-rank tests and Holm-Bonferroni correction. Not all clones reach the TCRdb copy of this immuneACCESS table, which keeps in-frame sequences only. Checked studies attribute under half of the gap to unresolved V genes and leave the rest unexplained. V and J calls plus clone size are reproduced from that table; the DNA served to infer D and trimming. The sample table shows 14,000 or so clones, and 70% to 85% are seen once. The ten largest make up around 7.9% of the sample.

From the germline V gene (reference sequence), CDR1 is SEHNR and CDR2 is FQNEAQ. Including cysteine and phenylalanine, the CDR3 has 17 amino acids. Kept here is only the CDR3 DNA, which spans 51 bases and is read in frame from base 1. Trimmed from V: 6 bases; trimmed from J: 2 bases; junction bases lacking a gene match: 8. In this sample, this clone turned up once. Its antigen remains unidentified. Per-base quality was not reported, and no clone a single base away is much larger than it. Participants were included only if at least one PBMC sample before ART initiation and at least two post-ART samples were available. Treatment was received in the United States of America by all participants with HIV. Before DNA extraction, cryopreserved samples of roughly 0.9-11 million PBMC were thawed and then washed. At the time of the earliest PBMC sample, participants with HIV were aged between roughly 20 and 55 years. PBMC samples from each participant spanned 1-4 timepoints before ART initiation and 2-8 timepoints after ART initiation, with a median of 7 samples. For every participant, serial HIV viral load, CD4+ T-cell count, ART history and demographic data were obtained. Using a Qiagen kit on a QIAcube, genomic DNA was extracted from unsorted PBMC, with samples processed in batches of 12.

The V and J genes are TRBV7-9 and TRBJ2-3; TRBD2 matches 13 bases in the middle. The specimen was unsorted PBMCs, collected 0.4 years after starting antiretroviral therapy. This TCR derives from a man aged 30 to 39 with HIV. The CDR3 region reads CASRFSTSGRSTDTQYF. The nucleotide sequence reads as follows: TGTGCCAGCAGGTTTTCGACTAGCGGGAGGTCCACAGATACGCAGTATTTT.